The T cell receptor beta chain described here comes from a study of cytomegalovirus exposure and HLA in healthy donors. This PCR relied on a set of 60 Vbeta primers and 13 Jbeta primers. Some clones are missing from TCRdb's copy, which holds only in-frame ones; the method was immunoSEQ multiplex PCR. The repertoire table contains approximately 100,000 clones. Sequenced sample: PBMCs. This receptor was obtained from a man aged 40-55 years in good health and CMV-seronegative.

CDR3 loop: CASSIDRGYNEQFF. CDR3 nucleotides: TGTGCCAGTAGTATTGACAGGGGTTACAATGAGCAGTTCTTC. J is TRBJ2-1 and V is TRBV19, with 8 bases matching TRBD1. With V trimmed by 3 bases and J by 4 bases, 2 bases remained unmatched. Germline lookup yields CDR1 LNHDA and CDR2 SQIVND (reference sequence). CDR3 length: 14 residues.